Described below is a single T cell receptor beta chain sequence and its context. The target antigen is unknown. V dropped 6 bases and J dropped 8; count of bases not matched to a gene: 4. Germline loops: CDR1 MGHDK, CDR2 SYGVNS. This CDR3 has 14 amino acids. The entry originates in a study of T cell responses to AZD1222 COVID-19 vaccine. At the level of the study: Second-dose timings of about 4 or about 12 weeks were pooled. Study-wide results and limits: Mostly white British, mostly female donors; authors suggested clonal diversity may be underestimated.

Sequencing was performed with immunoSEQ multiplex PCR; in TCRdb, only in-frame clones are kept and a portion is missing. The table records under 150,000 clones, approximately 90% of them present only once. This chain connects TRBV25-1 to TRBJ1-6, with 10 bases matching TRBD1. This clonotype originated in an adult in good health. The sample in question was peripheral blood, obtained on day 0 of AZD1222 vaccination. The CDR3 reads CASSPTGGDSPLHF. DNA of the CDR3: TGTGCCAGCAGCCCGACAGGGGGCGATTCACCCCTCCACTTT.